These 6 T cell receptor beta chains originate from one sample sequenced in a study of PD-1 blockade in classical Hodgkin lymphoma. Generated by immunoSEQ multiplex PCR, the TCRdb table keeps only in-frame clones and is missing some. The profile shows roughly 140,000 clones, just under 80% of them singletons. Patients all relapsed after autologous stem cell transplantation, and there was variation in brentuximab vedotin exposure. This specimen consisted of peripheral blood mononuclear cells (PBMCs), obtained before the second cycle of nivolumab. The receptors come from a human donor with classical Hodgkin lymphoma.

This CDR3 is CAISGGPSSGNTIYF. For the CDR3, the DNA is TGTGCCATCTCGGGGGGGCCAAGCTCTGGAAACACCATATATTTT. The J gene is TRBJ1-3, the V gene TRBV6-5; D is possibly TRBD1 (6 bases). The V and J ends lost 10 bases and 0 bases respectively, with 16 bases between them. The CDR3 covers 15 residues. CDR1 MNHEY and CDR2 SVGAGI come from the germline V gene.

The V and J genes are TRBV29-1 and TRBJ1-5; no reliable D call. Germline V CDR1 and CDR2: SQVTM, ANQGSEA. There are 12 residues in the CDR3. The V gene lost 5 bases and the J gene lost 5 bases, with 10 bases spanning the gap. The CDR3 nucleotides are TGCAGCGTTTCTGGGAATGATCAGCCCCAGCATTTT. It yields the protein CSVSGNDQPQHF.

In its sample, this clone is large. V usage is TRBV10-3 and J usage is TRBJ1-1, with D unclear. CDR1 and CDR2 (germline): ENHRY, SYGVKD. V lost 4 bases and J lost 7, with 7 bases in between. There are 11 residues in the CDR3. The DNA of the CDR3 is TGTGCCATCAGTGGGGCGCATGAAGCTTTCTTT. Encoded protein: CAISGAHEAFF.

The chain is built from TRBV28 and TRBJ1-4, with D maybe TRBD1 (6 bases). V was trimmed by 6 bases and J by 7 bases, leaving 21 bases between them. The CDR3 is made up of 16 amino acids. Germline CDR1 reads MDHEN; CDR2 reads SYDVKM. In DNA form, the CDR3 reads TGTGCCAGCAGCCTTGAGGGGGTGGGGAACTTTGAAAAACTGTTTTTT. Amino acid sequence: CASSLEGVGNFEKLFF.

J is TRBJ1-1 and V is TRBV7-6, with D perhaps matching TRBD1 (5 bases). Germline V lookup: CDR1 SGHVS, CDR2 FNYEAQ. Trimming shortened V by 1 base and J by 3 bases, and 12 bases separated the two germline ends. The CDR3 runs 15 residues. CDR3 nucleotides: TGTGCCAGCAGCTTAGGGGGGTTGAGGGACACTGAAGCTTTCTTT. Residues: CASSLGGLRDTEAFF.

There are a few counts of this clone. The CDR3 is CAISEFGFRDAGELFF. The CDR3 DNA is TGTGCCATCAGTGAGTTCGGATTTAGGGACGCCGGGGAGCTGTTTTTT. V and J are TRBV10-3 and TRBJ2-2; the D call may be TRBD1 or TRBD2 (5 bases each). V was pared by 1 base and J by 6 bases, with 15 bases between. This CDR3 spans 16 amino acids. Germline lookup yields CDR1 ENHRY and CDR2 SYGVKD.